This entry lists 28 T cell receptor beta chains sequenced from one sample in a study of cytomegalovirus exposure and HLA in healthy donors. PCR used 60 Vbeta primers and 13 Jbeta primers. This table comes from immunoSEQ multiplex PCR, and its TCRdb copy is limited to in-frame clones, with some not included. The profile shows 210,000 or so clones, more than 70% of them singletons. The sample was PBMCs. The origin of the receptors is a boy between 5 and 17 years old in good health and CMV-seronegative.

This clone was observed once. DNA of the CDR3: TGTGCCAGCAGCGTAGATGGGACAGGGGCTGAAAAACTGTTTTTT. Encoded protein: CASSVDGTGAEKLFF. This chain connects TRBV9 to TRBJ1-4, with 10 positions matching TRBD1. Looked up from germline, CDR1 is SGDLS and CDR2 is YYNGEE. This CDR3 is built from 15 residues. Trimming took 0 bases from V and 7 from J; bases not matched to a gene: 3.

This clone came up a few times. The gene calls are TRBV14 and TRBJ1-1; a possible D gene is TRBD1 (5 bases). CDR3 length equals 12 residues. CDR1 is SGHDN, CDR2 FVKESK, per germline. Trimming pared 3 bases from V and 5 bases from J, leaving 7 bases between. The CDR3 DNA reads TGTGCCAGCAGCCAGGGGCGGACTGAAGCTTTCTTT. Protein: CASSQGRTEAFF.

The rearrangement uses TRBV5-1 and TRBJ1-1; D might be TRBD1 (5 bases). Germline assignment: CDR1 SGHRS and CDR2 YFSETQ. The CDR3 length is 12 residues. Trimming took off 3 bases at V and 8 bases at J, with 11 bases between the two ends. The CDR3 region has the DNA TGCGCCAGCAGCTACGGTGGGGGGGAAGCTTTCTTT. It translates to CASSYGGGEAFF.

The chain joins TRBV11-3 to TRBJ1-6; D is unresolved. The CDR3 consists of 14 residues. Trimming took off 1 base at V and 6 bases at J, with 7 bases between the two ends. Per the germline V gene, CDR1 is SGHNT and CDR2 is YENEEA. The CDR3 spells CASSLAQFNSPLHF. The CDR3 DNA reads TGTGCCAGCAGCTTAGCACAGTTTAATTCACCCCTCCACTTT.

This clone was seen a handful of times. The J gene is TRBJ2-1, the V gene TRBV9; 8 nucleotides line up with TRBD2. CDR3 length: 15 residues. Trimming removed 3 bases from V and 4 bases from J; junction bases left unmatched: 6. Germline V gives CDR1 SGDLS, CDR2 YYNGEE. As DNA, the CDR3 is TGTGCCAGCAGCGCAGCGGGAGAGGTTTACAATGAGCAGTTCTTC. It specifies CASSAAGEVYNEQFF.

The V and J genes are TRBV6-5 and TRBJ2-6; possible D gene TRBD1, 6 bases. Trimming pared 5 bases from V and 1 base from J, leaving 9 bases between. Germline CDR1 reads MNHEY; CDR2 reads SVGAGI. CDR3 length equals 15 residues. CDR3 sequence: CASSPQGSGANVLTF. The CDR3 DNA is TGTGCCAGCAGTCCCCAGGGGTCTGGGGCCAACGTCCTGACTTTC.

With regard to this clone: The identical CDR3 is also encoded by other nucleotide sequences in the sample. This chain joins TRBV6-1 and TRBJ2-5; D not certain. This CDR3 spans 13 amino acids. CDR1 is MNHNS, CDR2 SASEGT, per germline. Trimming stripped 1 base from V and 1 base from J, with 4 bases between. The CDR3 loop is CASSEVSQETQYF. CDR3 sequence (DNA): TGTGCCAGCAGTGAAGTCAGCCAAGAGACCCAGTACTTC.

V is TRBV19 and J is TRBJ2-2; 11 bases agree with TRBD2. CDR3 length: 15 amino acids. V was clipped by 7 bases and J by 6 bases; unmatched bases: 7. CDR1 and CDR2 from the germline V gene are LNHDA and SQIVND (reference sequence). In DNA form, the CDR3 reads TGTGCCAGTACTAGCGGGAGGTCTATTGCCGGGGAGCTGTTTTTT. Its translation is CASTSGRSIAGELFF.

This clone appeared a few times. This chain connects TRBV19 to TRBJ1-1; D perhaps matches TRBD1 (5 bases). Trimming shortened V by 3 bases and J by 2 bases, and 13 bases separated the two germline ends. The CDR3 runs to 15 residues. Per germline, CDR1 LNHDA and CDR2 SQIVND (reference sequence). CDR3 nucleotides: TGTGCCAGTAGTATGCGGGGACGGATCAACACTGAAGCTTTCTTT. The encoded protein is CASSMRGRINTEAFF.

The chain has TRBV29-1 and TRBJ1-1; possible D gene TRBD1, 6 bases. V lost 4 bases to trimming and J lost 1 base, with 10 bases between them. In germline, CDR1 is SQVTM, CDR2 ANQGSEA. The CDR3 is 13 residues long. Here the CDR3 reads CSVAGATNTEAFF. CDR3 coding DNA: TGCAGCGTTGCAGGGGCCACGAACACTGAAGCTTTCTTT.

Concerning this clone: This same CDR3 is encoded by further DNA sequences in the sample. Written as DNA, the CDR3 is TGTGCCAGCAGCTTGGCAGGGAACACTGAAGCTTTCTTT. It codes for CASSLAGNTEAFF. The genes are TRBV7-2 and TRBJ1-1; D is unresolved. The CDR3 length is 13 residues. Trimming cost V 3 bases and J 1 base, with 6 bases left between them. Per the germline V gene, CDR1 is SGHTA and CDR2 is FQGNSA.

V is TRBV5-1 and J is TRBJ2-1; TRBD1 aligns across 11 bases. V dropped 2 bases and J dropped 2; count of bases not matched to a gene: 3. The CDR3 extends over 16 amino acids. CDR1 and CDR2 (germline): SGHRS, YFSETQ. In nucleotides, the CDR3 is TGCGCCAGCAGCTTACCGGGACAGGGGGCCTACAATGAGCAGTTCTTC. Residues: CASSLPGQGAYNEQFF.

The chain uses TRBV25-1 and TRBJ2-3; TRBD1 matches 7 bases. The CDR3 spans 16 residues. V was clipped by 5 bases and J by 5 bases; unmatched bases: 13. Germline CDR1 and CDR2: MGHDK and SYGVNS. The chain's CDR3 is CASSLPRDRDIDTQYF. The DNA of the CDR3 is TGTGCCAGCAGTCTACCCCGGGACAGAGATATAGATACGCAGTATTTT. Combining the CDR3 with reference TRBV25-1 and TRBJ2-3 gives the whole variable domain EADIYQTPRYLVIGTGKKITLECSQTMGHDKMYWYQQDPGMELHLIHYSYGVNSTEKGDLSSESTVSRIRTEHFPLTLESARPSHTSQYLCASSLPRDRDIDTQYFGPGTRLTVL.

V gene TRBV11-1 combines with J gene TRBJ2-7; TRBD2 aligns across 8 bases. The length of the CDR3 is 17 residues. Per the germline V gene, CDR1 is SGHAT and CDR2 is FQDESV (reference sequence). V lost 5 bases, J lost 9 bases, and 21 bases stayed unmatched. CDR3 nucleotide sequence: TGTGCCAGCAGCATCTCCCCCGGGGGGGCGCTCAAATTCGGGCAGTACTTC. This sequence encodes CASSISPGGALKFGQYF.

The chain employs TRBV6-4 and TRBJ2-1; unclear D gene. This CDR3 spans 14 amino acids. V gave up 6 bases and J gave up 0 bases, with 9 bases separating them. Germline V gene sequence: CDR1 MRHNA, CDR2 SNTAGT. The CDR3 DNA reads TGTGCCAGCAGCGCGTTGAGCTCCTACAATGAGCAGTTCTTC. Its protein is CASSALSSYNEQFF.

CDR3 sequence: CASSPRSGQETQYF. In DNA, the CDR3 is TGTGCCAGCAGTCCCCGATCGGGACAAGAGACCCAGTACTTC. The J gene is TRBJ2-5, the V gene TRBV27; a possible D gene is TRBD2 (5 bases). The V end was cut by 5 bases, the J end by 2 bases, with 12 bases between. CDR1 and CDR2 from the germline V gene are MNHEY and SMNVEV (reference sequence). CDR3 length equals 14 residues.

The CDR3 reads CSVDRGARTEAFF. The DNA of the CDR3 is TGCAGCGTTGATCGGGGGGCAAGGACTGAAGCTTTCTTT. V and J are TRBV29-1 and TRBJ1-1; D may be TRBD1 (6 bases). Trimming stripped 3 bases from V and 5 bases from J, with 13 bases between. Germline CDR1 SQVTM, CDR2 ANQGSEA. There are 13 residues in the CDR3.

This clone was detected a few times. The chain uses TRBV5-1 and TRBJ2-2; 8 bases match TRBD2. The CDR3 runs 16 residues. V was clipped by 4 bases and J by 1 base; unmatched bases: 6. Germline assignment: CDR1 SGHRS and CDR2 YFSETQ. The CDR3 is CASSPRGGMNTGELFF. The CDR3 DNA is TGCGCCAGCAGCCCCCGGGGGGGGATGAACACCGGGGAGCTGTTTTTT.

V is TRBV10-3 and J is TRBJ2-1, with TRBD2 matching over 11 bases. J lost 0 bases, V lost 11 bases, and 15 bases had no gene match. CDR3 length: 18 residues. CDR1 is ENHRY and CDR2 is SYGVKD in the germline V gene. The CDR3 DNA reads as TGTGCCGTGGTCGGGACTAGCGGTTCAATCTACTCCTACAATGAGCAGTTCTTC. This sequence encodes CAVVGTSGSIYSYNEQFF.

The rearrangement links TRBV10-3 to TRBJ2-3; 9 bases fit TRBD1. After removal of 2 bases from V and 6 bases from J, the junction contained 12 bases not matched to a gene. The CDR3 runs to 17 residues. CDR1 and CDR2 (germline): ENHRY, SYGVKD. The CDR3 sequence: CAISERDSGQGVDTQYF. The DNA of the CDR3 is TGTGCCATCAGTGAGAGGGACTCGGGACAGGGTGTCGATACGCAGTATTTT.

J is TRBJ1-1 and V is TRBV6-5; D call uncertain. Germline V gene sequence: CDR1 MNHEY, CDR2 SVGAGI. The CDR3 has 13 residues. V was shortened by 0 bases and J by 10 bases, with 12 bases between the two germline ends. The CDR3 loop is CASSYSLGCPAFF. CDR3 in DNA: TGTGCCAGCAGTTACTCTCTGGGCTGCCCAGCTTTCTTT.

This sequence joins TRBV29-1 and TRBJ1-1; D might be TRBD1 (5 bases). V was clipped by 6 bases and J by 3 bases, with 11 bases between them. Germline CDR1 SQVTM, CDR2 ANQGSEA. This CDR3 is built from 12 residues. CDR3 amino acids: CSVGERDTEAFF. DNA of the CDR3: TGCAGCGTGGGGGAGCGGGACACTGAAGCTTTCTTT.

This chain links TRBV4-1 with TRBJ2-7, with 7 bases lining up with TRBD2. Germline CDR1 and CDR2: MGHRA and YSYEKL. Trimming cost V 4 bases and J 0 bases; bases outside gene matches: 12. This CDR3 has 17 amino acids. The CDR3 bases are TGCGCCAGCAGCCGATTCCAAGGGCGGACTAGCTCCTACGAGCAGTACTTC. The encoded protein is CASSRFQGRTSSYEQYF.

This clone was detected only a few times. The gene calls are TRBV6-1 and TRBJ1-5; a possible D gene is TRBD1 (5 bases). V lost 6 bases, J lost 7 bases, and 16 bases lay in between. CDR1 and CDR2 (germline): MNHNS, SASEGT. This CDR3 is 14 amino acids long. The CDR3 DNA reads as TGTGCCAGCAGCCTCCACAAGGGGCAACAGCCCCAGCATTTT. The encoded protein is CASSLHKGQQPQHF.

This chain connects TRBV30 to TRBJ1-1; D gene ambiguous. The germline V gene has CDR1 GTSNPN and CDR2 SVGIG (reference sequence). V lost 0 bases to trimming and J lost 5 bases, with 7 bases between them. The CDR3 runs to 12 residues. The CDR3 DNA is TGTGCCTGGAGTGTAGCGGCTACTGAAGCTTTCTTT. Its translation is CAWSVAATEAFF.

The V call is TRBV6-5, the J call TRBJ2-7; 7 nucleotides match TRBD1. The V and J ends lost 6 bases and 9 bases, in that order; junction bases with no gene match: 17. This CDR3 contains 15 residues. CDR1 is MNHEY and CDR2 is SVGAGI in the germline V gene. CDR3 DNA sequence: TGTGCCAGCAGCCCTCAAACACAGACAGGGTATAGGCAGTACTTC. Translated, it gives CASSPQTQTGYRQYF.

V gene TRBV10-1 combines with J gene TRBJ1-5, with D perhaps TRBD1 (5 bases). V was shortened by 4 bases and J by 7 bases, with 11 bases between the two germline ends. The CDR3 is 13 residues long. CDR1 is WNHNN, CDR2 SYGVQD, per germline (reference sequence). The CDR3 DNA follows: TGCGCCAGCAGTGCAGGGATAGGACAGCCCCAGCATTTT. It is translated as CASSAGIGQPQHF.

The rearrangement uses TRBV7-9 and TRBJ2-3; 7 nucleotides align to TRBD1. This CDR3 spans 16 amino acids. CDR1 is SEHNR, CDR2 FQNEAQ, per germline (reference sequence). J was trimmed by 1 base and V by 5 bases; bases with no gene match: 9. The CDR3 region has the DNA TGTGCCAGCAGCCATCTCGGCGGACAGGGCACAGATACGCAGTATTTT. It codes for CASSHLGGQGTDTQYF. The variable domain in full, with the rest retrieved from reference TRBV7-9 and TRBJ2-3, is DTGVSQNPRHKITKRGQNVTFRCDPISEHNRLYWYRQTLGQGPEFLTYFQNEAQLEKSRLLSDRFSAERPKGSFSTLEIQRTEQGDSAMYLCASSHLGGQGTDTQYFGPGTRLTVL.